The T cell receptor (beta chain) described here comes from a study of T cells in Graves' hyperthyroidism and ophthalmopathy. General study findings and limits: Blood also held most thyroid clonotypes expanded beyond 0.001. In simple terms, a model built on 13 V-J features told ophthalmopathy apart from stable hyperthyroidism. Model predictions of ophthalmopathy came a median approximately 6.5 months before onset.

This clonotype showed up just a few times. The target antigen is unknown. Its ends do not fully match the called genes, so a read error is possible. In germline, CDR1 is SGHRS, CDR2 YFSETQ. This CDR3 has 15 residues. Together with thyroid ultrasound, orbital computed tomography, serum thyroxine and TRAb, clinical symptoms were used for diagnoses. The investigators amplified TCR beta CDR3 regions from RNA transcripts. Primed by the HTBI set, a first-round RT-PCR was run on the TCR CDR3. Each CDR3 protein is one row after TCRdb ran MiXCR on the multiplex PCR reads. The table records 650,000 to 800,000 distinct CDR3 sequences, approximately 42% of them present only once.

The chain links TRBV5-1 to TRBJ1-2; 9 bases map to TRBD1. The TCR comes from an adult man with Graves' disease, either hyperthyroidism or ophthalmopathy (not recorded which). The sample taken for sequencing was peripheral blood or thyroid tissue (not recorded which). The DNA for the CDR3 is TGTGCCAGCAGCTTGGTCCCGGGACAGGGCTTCGACTACACCTTC. It translates to CASSLVPGQGFDYTF.